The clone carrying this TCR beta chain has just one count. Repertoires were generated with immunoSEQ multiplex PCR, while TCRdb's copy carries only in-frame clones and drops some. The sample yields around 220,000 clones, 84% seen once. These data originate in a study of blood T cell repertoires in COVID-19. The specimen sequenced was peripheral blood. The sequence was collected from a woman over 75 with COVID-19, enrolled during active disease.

In nucleotides, the CDR3 is TGTGCCAGCAGCACCAGGACAGAGATAAACTATGGCTACACCTTC. This codes for CASSTRTEINYGYTF. The J gene is TRBJ1-2, the V gene TRBV7-9, with D tentatively TRBD1 (6 bases). V was pared by 5 bases and J by 2 bases, with 15 bases between. Germline V gives CDR1 SEHNR, CDR2 FQNEAQ (reference sequence). CDR3 length: 15 residues.